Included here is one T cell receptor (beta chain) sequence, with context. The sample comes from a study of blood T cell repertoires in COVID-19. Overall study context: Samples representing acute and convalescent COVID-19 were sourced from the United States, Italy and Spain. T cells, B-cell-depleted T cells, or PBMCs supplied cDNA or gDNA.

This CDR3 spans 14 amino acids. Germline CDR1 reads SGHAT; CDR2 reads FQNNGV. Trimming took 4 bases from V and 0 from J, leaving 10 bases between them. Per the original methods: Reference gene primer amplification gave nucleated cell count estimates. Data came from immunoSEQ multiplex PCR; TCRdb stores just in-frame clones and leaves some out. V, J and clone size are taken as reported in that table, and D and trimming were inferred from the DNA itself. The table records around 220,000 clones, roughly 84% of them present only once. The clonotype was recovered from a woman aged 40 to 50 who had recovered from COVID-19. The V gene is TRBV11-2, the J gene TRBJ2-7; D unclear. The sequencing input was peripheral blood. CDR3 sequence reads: CASSSFVSSYEQYF. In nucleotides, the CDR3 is TGTGCCAGCAGCTCCTTCGTGAGCTCCTACGAGCAGTACTTC.